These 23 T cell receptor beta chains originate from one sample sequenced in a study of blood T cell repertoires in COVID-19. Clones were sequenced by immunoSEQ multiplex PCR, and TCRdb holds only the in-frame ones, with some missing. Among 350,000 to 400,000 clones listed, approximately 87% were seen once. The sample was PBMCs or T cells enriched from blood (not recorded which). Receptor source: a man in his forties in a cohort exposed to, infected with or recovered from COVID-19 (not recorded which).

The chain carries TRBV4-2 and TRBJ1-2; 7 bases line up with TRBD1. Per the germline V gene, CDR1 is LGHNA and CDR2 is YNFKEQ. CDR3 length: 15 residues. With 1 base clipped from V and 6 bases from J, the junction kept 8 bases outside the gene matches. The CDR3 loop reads CASSQGSGGTNGYTF. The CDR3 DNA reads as TGTGCCAGCAGCCAAGGATCAGGGGGAACGAATGGCTACACCTTC.

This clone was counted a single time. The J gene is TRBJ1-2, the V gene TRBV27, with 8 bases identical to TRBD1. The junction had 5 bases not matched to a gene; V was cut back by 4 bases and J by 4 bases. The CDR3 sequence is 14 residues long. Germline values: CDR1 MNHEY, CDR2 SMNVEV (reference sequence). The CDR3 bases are TGTGCCAGCAGTTACCTAGACAGGGGCTATGGCTACACCTTC. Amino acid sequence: CASSYLDRGYGYTF.

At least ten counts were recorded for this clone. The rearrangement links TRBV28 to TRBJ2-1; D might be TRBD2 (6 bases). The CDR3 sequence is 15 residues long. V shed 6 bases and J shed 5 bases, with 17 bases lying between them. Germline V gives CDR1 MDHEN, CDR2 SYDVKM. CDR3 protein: CASSLIAARNNEQFF. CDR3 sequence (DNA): TGTGCCAGCAGCTTGATAGCGGCTCGAAACAATGAGCAGTTCTTC.

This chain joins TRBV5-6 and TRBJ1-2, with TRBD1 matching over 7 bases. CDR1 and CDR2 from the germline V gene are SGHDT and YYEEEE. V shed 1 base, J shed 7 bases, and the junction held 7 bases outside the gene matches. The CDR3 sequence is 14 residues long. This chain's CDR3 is CASSLSQGVGGYTF. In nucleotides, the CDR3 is TGTGCCAGCAGCTTGTCGCAGGGGGTAGGTGGCTACACCTTC.

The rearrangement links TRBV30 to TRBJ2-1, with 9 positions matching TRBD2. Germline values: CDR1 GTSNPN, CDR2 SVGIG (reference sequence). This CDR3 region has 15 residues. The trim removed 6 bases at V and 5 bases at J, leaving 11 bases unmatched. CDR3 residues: CACSRTSVSHNEQFF. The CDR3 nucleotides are TGTGCCTGCTCCCGGACTAGCGTAAGTCACAATGAGCAGTTCTTC.

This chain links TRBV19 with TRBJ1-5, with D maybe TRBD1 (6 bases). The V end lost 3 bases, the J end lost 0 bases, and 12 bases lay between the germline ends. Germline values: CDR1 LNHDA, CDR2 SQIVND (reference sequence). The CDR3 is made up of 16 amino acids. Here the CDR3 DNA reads TGTGCCAGTAGTATTTCAGGGGCCAGTAGCAATCAGCCCCAGCATTTT. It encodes CASSISGASSNQPQHF.

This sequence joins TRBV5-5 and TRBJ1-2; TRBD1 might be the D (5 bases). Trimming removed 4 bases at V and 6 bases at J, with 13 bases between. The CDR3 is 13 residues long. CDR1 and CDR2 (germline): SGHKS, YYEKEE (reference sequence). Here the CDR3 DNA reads TGTGCCAGCAGCCCGGTTCGGGGGGATGGCTACACCTTC. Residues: CASSPVRGDGYTF.

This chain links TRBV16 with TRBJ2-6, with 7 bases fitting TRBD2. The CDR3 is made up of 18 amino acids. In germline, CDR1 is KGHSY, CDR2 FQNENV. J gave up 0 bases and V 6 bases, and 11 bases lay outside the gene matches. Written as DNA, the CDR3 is TGTGCCAGCAGTATACGAGGGGCGGGGGACTCTGGGGCCAACGTCCTGACTTTC. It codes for CASSIRGAGDSGANVLTF.

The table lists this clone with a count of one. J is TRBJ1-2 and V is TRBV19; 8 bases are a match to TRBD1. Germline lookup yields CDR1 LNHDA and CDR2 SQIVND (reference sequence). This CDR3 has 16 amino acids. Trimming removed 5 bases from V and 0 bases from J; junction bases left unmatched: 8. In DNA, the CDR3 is TGTGCCAGTAGTCCGGGGACAGGCGTTTCTAACTATGGCTACACCTTC. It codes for CASSPGTGVSNYGYTF. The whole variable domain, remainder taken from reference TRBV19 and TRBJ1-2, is DGGITQSPKYLFRKEGQNVTLSCEQNLNHDAMYWYRQDPGQGLRLIYYSQIVNDFQKGDIAEGYSVSREKKESFPLTVTSAQKNPTAFYLCASSPGTGVSNYGYTFGSGTRLTVV.

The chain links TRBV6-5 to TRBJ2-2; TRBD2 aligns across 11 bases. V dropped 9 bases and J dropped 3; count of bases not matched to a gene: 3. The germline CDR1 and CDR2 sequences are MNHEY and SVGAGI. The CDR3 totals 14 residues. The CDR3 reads CASSGRADTGELFF. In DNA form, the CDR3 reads TGTGCCAGTAGCGGGAGGGCCGACACCGGGGAGCTGTTTTTT.

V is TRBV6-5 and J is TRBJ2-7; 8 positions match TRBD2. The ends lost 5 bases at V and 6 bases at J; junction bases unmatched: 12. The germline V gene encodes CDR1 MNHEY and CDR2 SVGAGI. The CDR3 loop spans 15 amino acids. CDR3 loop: CASSKPGLVFGEQYF. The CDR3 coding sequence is TGTGCCAGCAGTAAACCGGGACTAGTTTTTGGCGAGCAGTACTTC.

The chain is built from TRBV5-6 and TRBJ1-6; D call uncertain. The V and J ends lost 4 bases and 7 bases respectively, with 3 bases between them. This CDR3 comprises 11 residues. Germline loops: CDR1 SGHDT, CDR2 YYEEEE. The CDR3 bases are TGTGCCAGCAGCGCGAATTCACCCCTCCACTTT. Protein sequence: CASSANSPLHF.

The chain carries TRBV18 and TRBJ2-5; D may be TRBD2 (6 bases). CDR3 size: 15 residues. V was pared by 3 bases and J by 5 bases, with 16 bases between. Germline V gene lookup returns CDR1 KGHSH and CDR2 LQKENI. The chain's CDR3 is CASSPMTRASETQYF. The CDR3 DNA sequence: TGTGCCAGCTCACCTATGACTAGGGCTAGCGAGACCCAGTACTTC.

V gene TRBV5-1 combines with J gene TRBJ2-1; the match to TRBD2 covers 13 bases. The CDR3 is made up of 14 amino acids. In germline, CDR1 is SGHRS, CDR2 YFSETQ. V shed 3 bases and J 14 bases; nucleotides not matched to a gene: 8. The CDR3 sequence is CASSSLLAGGPEFF. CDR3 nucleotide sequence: TGCGCCAGCAGCTCCTTACTAGCGGGAGGGCCAGAGTTCTTC.

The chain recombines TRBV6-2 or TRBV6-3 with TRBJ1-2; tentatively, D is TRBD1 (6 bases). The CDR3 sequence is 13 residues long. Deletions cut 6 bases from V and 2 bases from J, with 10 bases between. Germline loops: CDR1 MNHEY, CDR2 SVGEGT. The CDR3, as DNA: TGTGCCAGCAGCCAAGGACAGAACTATGGCTACACCTTC. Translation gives CASSQGQNYGYTF.

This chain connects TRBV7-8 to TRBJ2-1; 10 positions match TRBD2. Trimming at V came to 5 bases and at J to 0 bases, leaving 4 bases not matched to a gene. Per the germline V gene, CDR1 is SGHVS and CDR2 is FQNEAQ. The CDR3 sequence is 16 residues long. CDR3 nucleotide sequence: TGTGCCAGCAGCCCCTCTAGCGGGAGCTCCTACAATGAGCAGTTCTTC. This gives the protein CASSPSSGSSYNEQFF.

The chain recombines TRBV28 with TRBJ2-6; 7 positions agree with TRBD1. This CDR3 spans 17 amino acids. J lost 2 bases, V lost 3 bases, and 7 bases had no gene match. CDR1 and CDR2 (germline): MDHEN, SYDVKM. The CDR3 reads CASSLRQGIPGANVLTF. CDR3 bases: TGTGCCAGCAGTTTGAGACAGGGTATTCCTGGGGCCAACGTCCTGACTTTC.

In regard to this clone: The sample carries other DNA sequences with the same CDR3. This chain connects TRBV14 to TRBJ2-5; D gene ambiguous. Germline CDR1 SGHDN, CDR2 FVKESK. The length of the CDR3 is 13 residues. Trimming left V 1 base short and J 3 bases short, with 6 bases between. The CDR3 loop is CASSQAPKETQYF. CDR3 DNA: TGTGCCAGCAGCCAAGCCCCCAAAGAGACCCAGTACTTC.

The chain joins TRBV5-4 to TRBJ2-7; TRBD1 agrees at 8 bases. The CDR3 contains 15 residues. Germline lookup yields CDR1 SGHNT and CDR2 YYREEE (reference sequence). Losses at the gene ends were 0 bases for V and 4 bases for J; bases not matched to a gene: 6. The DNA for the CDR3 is TGTGCCAGCAGCTTGGGGTCGGACAGGGCTTACGAGCAGTACTTC. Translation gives CASSLGSDRAYEQYF. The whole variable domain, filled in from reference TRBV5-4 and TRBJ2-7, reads ETGVTQSPTHLIKTRGQQVTLRCSSQSGHNTVSWYQQALGQGPQFIFQYYREEENGRGNFPPRFSGLQFPNYSSELNVNALELDDSALYLCASSLGSDRAYEQYFGPGTRLTVT.

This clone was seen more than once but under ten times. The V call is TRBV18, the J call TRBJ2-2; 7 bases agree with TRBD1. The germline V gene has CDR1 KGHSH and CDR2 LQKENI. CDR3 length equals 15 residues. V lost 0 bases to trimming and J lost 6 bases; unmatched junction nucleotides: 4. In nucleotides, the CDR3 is TGTGCCAGCTCACCACCCGGGACAGTTCCCGGGGAGCTGTTTTTT. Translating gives CASSPPGTVPGELFF.

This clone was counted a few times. CDR3 DNA sequence: TGCGCCAGCAGCTTGGGTTTTCTGAGCACTGAAGCTTTCTTT. It encodes CASSLGFLSTEAFF. The chain links TRBV5-1 to TRBJ1-1; the D is unclear. The CDR3 consists of 14 residues. CDR1 and CDR2 (germline): SGHRS, YFSETQ. V gave up 0 bases and J gave up 4 bases, with 10 bases separating them.

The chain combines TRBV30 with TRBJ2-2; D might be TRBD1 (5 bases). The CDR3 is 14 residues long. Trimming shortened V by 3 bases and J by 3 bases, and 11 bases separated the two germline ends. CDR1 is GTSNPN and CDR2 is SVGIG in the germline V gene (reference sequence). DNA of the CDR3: TGTGCCTGGAGGGTAGACAGATACACCGGGGAGCTGTTTTTT. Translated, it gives CAWRVDRYTGELFF.

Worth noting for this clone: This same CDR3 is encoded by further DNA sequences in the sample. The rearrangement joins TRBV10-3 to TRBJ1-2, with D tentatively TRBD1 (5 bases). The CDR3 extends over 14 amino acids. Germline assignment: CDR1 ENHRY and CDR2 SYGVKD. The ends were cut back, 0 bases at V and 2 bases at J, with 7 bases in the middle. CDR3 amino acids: CAISESGQNYGYTF. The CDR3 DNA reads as TGTGCCATCAGTGAGTCGGGGCAGAACTATGGCTACACCTTC.